This T cell receptor (beta chain) was found in a study of control samples from healthy donors and cancer patients. Measured with immunoSEQ multiplex PCR; TCRdb has only the in-frame clones, and not every one. Among about 160,000 clones listed, approximately 90% were seen once. This clone was seen more than once but under ten times. V dropped 4 bases and J dropped 7 bases, with 17 bases sitting between them. There are 15 residues in the CDR3. Germline-derived CDR1 and CDR2 are SGHRS and YFSETQ. This TCR came from a man aged 25 to 40 in good health. Specimen: blood. V is TRBV5-1 and J is TRBJ2-2; D unresolved. The CDR3 DNA is TGCGCCAGCAGCCTACCGACGGAGAAGGACGGGGAGCTGTTTTTT. Residues: CASSLPTEKDGELFF.